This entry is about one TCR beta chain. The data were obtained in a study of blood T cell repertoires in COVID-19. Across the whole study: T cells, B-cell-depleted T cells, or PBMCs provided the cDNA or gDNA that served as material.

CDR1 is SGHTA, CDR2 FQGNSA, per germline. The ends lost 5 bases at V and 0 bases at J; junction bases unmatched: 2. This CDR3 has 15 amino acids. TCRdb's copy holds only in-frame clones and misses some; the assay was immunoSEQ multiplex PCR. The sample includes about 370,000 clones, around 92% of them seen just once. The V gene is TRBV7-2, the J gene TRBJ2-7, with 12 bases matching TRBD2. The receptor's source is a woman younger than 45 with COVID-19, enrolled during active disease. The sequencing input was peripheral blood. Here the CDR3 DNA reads TGTGCCAGCAGCGCGACTAGCGGGGGCTCCTACGAGCAGTACGTC. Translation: CASSATSGGSYEQYV.